One and the same sample provided the 9 T cell receptor beta chains below, sequenced in a study of patients and donors after allogeneic stem cell transplantation. From the RT-PCR reads, TCRdb called clonotypes with MiXCR, one entry per CDR3 protein. The sample contains approximately 170,000 distinct CDR3 sequences, about a quarter of which appear only once. The source material was blood, either unsorted or a sorted T cell fraction (not recorded which). Receptor source: a human donor who was either an allogeneic HSCT recipient or a stem cell or donor lymphocyte infusion donor (not recorded which). It is not recorded whose cells these are; they may come from a transplant donor.

This clonotype came up a few times. V is TRBV29-1 and J is TRBJ2-2, with a possible D match to TRBD1 (6 bases). V gave up 3 bases and J gave up 6 bases, with 11 bases separating them. Germline V gene sequence: CDR1 SQVTM, CDR2 ANQGSEA. The CDR3 spans 13 residues. CDR3 DNA: TGCAGCGTTGAGTCGACAGGATCCGGGGAGCTGTTTTTT. It codes for CSVESTGSGELFF.

The V and J genes are TRBV11-3 and TRBJ2-1, with D tentatively TRBD2 (6 bases). Trimming removed 2 bases at V and 3 bases at J, with 11 bases between. CDR3 length equals 15 residues. The germline CDR1 and CDR2 sequences are SGHNT and YENEEA. The CDR3 protein is CASSLYSGVYNEQFF. CDR3 nucleotides: TGTGCCAGCAGCTTATACTCGGGAGTCTACAATGAGCAGTTCTTC.

This clonotype was detected a few times. The chain has TRBV5-1 and TRBJ2-3, with D maybe TRBD2 (6 bases). The CDR3 runs 16 residues. CDR1 is SGHRS, CDR2 YFSETQ, per germline. Deletions cut 4 bases from V and 5 bases from J, with 20 bases between. The DNA for the CDR3 is TGCGCCAGCAGCCCCAGACTAGGTCCCTCGGGAGATACGCAGTATTTT. Its translation: CASSPRLGPSGDTQYF.

This chain joins TRBV20-1 and TRBJ2-7, with D perhaps matching TRBD2 (5 bases). The CDR3 covers 15 residues. Germline V gene data show CDR1 as DFQATT and CDR2 as SNEGSKA (reference sequence). Trimming removed 4 bases at V and 2 bases at J, with 18 bases between. The CDR3 bases are TGCAGTGCTAAGAGAGTCTCGGGGTCTACCTACGAGCAGTACTTC. Amino acids: CSAKRVSGSTYEQYF.

This chain joins TRBV29-1 and TRBJ2-7; 8 positions match TRBD1. The CDR3 is 19 amino acids. After removal of 3 bases from V and 2 bases from J, the junction contained 21 bases not matched to a gene. Germline CDR1 SQVTM, CDR2 ANQGSEA. The CDR3 region is CSVEGLTGATIGSPYEQYF. The CDR3 DNA reads as TGCAGCGTTGAGGGTTTGACAGGGGCAACGATAGGGTCCCCCTACGAGCAGTACTTC.

The rearrangement joins TRBV12-3 or TRBV12-4 to TRBJ2-1; 10 bases align to TRBD2. CDR3 size: 15 residues. Unmatched junction bases numbered 4, after V lost 2 bases and J lost 6 bases. This CDR3 is CASSLTSGGGNEQFF. CDR3 DNA sequence: TGTGCCAGCAGTTTAACCAGCGGGGGGGGCAATGAGCAGTTCTTC.

This clonotype came up a few times. The V call is TRBV7-6, the J call TRBJ2-1, with TRBD2 identical over 11 bases. V was clipped by 1 base and J by 9 bases; unmatched bases: 8. Germline V gene data show CDR1 as SGHVS and CDR2 as FNYEAQ. The CDR3 is made up of 16 amino acids. In nucleotides, the CDR3 is TGTGCCAGCAGCTTAGTTGAACTAGCGGGGGTCGGTGAGCAGTTCTTC. Its protein product is CASSLVELAGVGEQFF.

This clonotype was detected only a few times. The chain uses TRBV24-1 and TRBJ2-1; TRBD2 aligns across 10 bases. The CDR3 extends over 15 amino acids. Germline V gene sequence: CDR1 KGHDR, CDR2 SFDVKD. Unmatched junction bases numbered 3, after V lost 4 bases and J lost 4 bases. The CDR3 sequence is CATSDGLAAYNEQFF. CDR3 nucleotide sequence: TGTGCCACCAGTGACGGACTAGCGGCATACAATGAGCAGTTCTTC.

The chain has TRBV29-1 and TRBJ2-7, with TRBD1 matching 8 bases. Germline CDR1 SQVTM, CDR2 ANQGSEA. V lost 0 bases to trimming and J lost 4 bases; unmatched junction nucleotides: 5. The CDR3 sequence is 14 residues long. The CDR3 DNA reads as TGCAGCGTTGAAGATACAGGGGGTGGATACGAGCAGTACTTC. Encoded protein: CSVEDTGGGYEQYF.